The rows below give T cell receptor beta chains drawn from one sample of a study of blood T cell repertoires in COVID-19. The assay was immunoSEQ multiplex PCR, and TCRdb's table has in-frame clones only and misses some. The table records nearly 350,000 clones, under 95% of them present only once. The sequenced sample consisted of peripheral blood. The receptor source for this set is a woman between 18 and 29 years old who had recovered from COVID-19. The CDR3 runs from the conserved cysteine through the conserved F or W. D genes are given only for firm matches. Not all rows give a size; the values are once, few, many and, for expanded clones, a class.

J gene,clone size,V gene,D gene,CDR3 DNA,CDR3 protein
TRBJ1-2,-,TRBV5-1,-,TGCGCCAGCAGCTTGGGCAGTTTTGGCTATGGCTACACCTTC,CASSLGSFGYGYTF
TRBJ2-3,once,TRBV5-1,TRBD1,TGCGCCAGCAGCCCAGACAGGGTCGAAGATACGCAGTATTTT,CASSPDRVEDTQYF
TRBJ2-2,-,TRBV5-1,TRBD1,TGCGCCAGCAGCGCGGACAGGGCGCGAGGTCCCGGGGAGCTGTTTTTT,CASSADRARGPGELFF
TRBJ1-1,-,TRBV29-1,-,TGCAGCGTTGATCCCACGGACAGAAAAACTGACGCTTTCTTT,CSVDPTDRKTDAFF
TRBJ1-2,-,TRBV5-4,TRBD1,TGTGCCAGCAGACCAGGGGGCTTAAACTATGGCTACACCTTC,CASRPGGLNYGYTF
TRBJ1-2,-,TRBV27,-,TGTGCCAGCAGCCCCAGGGGCAGGCTTAACTATGGCTACACCTTC,CASSPRGRLNYGYTF
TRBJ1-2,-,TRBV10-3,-,TGTGCCATCAGTGAATCACCCGGTTATGGCTACACCTTC,CAISESPGYGYTF
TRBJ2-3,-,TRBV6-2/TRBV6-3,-,TGTGCCAGCAGTTCCGCGGAGGGCACAGATACGCAGTATTTT,CASSSAEGTDTQYF
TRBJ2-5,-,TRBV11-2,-,TGTGCCAGCAGCCCGAGAACAGTGCACTGGGAGACCCAGTACTTC,CASSPRTVHWETQYF
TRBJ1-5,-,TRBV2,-,TGTGCCAGCAGTGAAGGGCAGTCAAATCAGCCCCAGCATTTT,CASSEGQSNQPQHF
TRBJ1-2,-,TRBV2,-,TGTGCCAGCAGTGGCTCCCGGGACTATGGCTACACCTTC,CASSGSRDYGYTF
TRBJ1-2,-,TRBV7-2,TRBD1,TGTGCCAGCAGCTCGGGTGGACAGGTCTATGGCTACACCTTC,CASSSGGQVYGYTF
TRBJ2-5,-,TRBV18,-,TGTGCCAGCTCACCGGGCCCCGGGGGATCTGGAGAGACCCAGTACTTC,CASSPGPGGSGETQYF
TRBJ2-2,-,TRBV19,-,TGTGCCAGTAGTATTGGGGCGGGGACCGGGGAGCTGTTTTTT,CASSIGAGTGELFF
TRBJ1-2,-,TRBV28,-,TGTGCCAGCAGTGCTCTTGCGGGCTATGGCTACACCTTC,CASSALAGYGYTF
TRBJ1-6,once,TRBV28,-,TGTGCCAGCAGTCTGGGGGGGGTCCGTTCACCCCTCCACTTT,CASSLGGVRSPLHF
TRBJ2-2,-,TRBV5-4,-,TGTGCCAGCAGCCCCGGACGGCTAGCCCCCACCGGGGAGCTGTTTTTT,CASSPGRLAPTGELFF